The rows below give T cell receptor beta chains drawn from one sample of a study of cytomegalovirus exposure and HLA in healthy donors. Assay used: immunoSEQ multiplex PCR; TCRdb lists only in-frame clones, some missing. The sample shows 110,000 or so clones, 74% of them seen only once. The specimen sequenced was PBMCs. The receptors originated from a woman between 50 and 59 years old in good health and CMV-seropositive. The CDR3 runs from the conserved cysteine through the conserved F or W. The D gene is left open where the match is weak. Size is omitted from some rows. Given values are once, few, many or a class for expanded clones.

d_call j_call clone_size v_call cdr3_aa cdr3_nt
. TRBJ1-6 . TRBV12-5 CASGGVAGADNSPLHF TGTGCTAGTGGGGGAGTGGCGGGGGCCGATAATTCACCCCTCCACTTT
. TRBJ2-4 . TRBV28 CASSLTAGLAKNIQYF TGTGCCAGCAGTTTGACGGCAGGGCTAGCCAAAAACATTCAGTACTTC
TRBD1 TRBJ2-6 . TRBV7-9 CASSLFVGQDISGANVLTF TGTGCCAGCAGCTTATTCGTGGGACAGGACATCTCTGGGGCCAACGTCCTGACTTTC
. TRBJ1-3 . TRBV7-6 CASSSSQDSGNTIYF TGTGCCAGCAGCTCGAGCCAGGACTCTGGAAACACCATATATTTT
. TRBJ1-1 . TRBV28 CASSFESMSGNTEAFF TGTGCCAGCAGTTTTGAATCAATGTCAGGGAACACTGAAGCTTTCTTT
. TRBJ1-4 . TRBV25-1 CASSDPRRDNEKLFF TGTGCCAGCAGTGACCCCCGGCGGGATAATGAAAAACTGTTTTTT
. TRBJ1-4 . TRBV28 CASSPGRATNEKLFF TGTGCCAGCAGTCCCGGTCGTGCAACTAATGAAAAACTGTTTTTT
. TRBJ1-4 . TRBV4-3 CASSQDQGNNEKLFF TGCGCCAGCAGCCAAGATCAGGGAAACAATGAAAAACTGTTTTTT
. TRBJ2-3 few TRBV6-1 CASEGGGKITDTQYF TGTGCCAGCGAAGGGGGGGGAAAGATCACAGATACGCAGTATTTT
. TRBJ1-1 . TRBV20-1 CSPAFLGEAFF TGCAGTCCGGCCTTTTTGGGCGAAGCTTTCTTT
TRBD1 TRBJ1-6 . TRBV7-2 CASSLRDRAILDSPLHF TGTGCCAGCAGCCTCCGGGACAGGGCTATTCTAGATTCACCCCTCCACTTT
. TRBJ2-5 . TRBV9 CASSLRGAGAMETQYF TGTGCCAGCAGCCTCCGGGGGGCAGGGGCTATGGAGACCCAGTACTTC
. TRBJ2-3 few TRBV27 CASSLVGVRTDTQYF TGTGCCAGCAGTTTAGTGGGAGTGAGAACAGATACGCAGTATTTT
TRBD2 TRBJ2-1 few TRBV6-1 CASSELREGNEQFF TGTGCCAGCAGTGAATTAAGGGAGGGGAATGAGCAGTTCTTC
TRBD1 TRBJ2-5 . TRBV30 CAWSTGLTGSETQYF TGTGCCTGGAGTACGGGGTTGACAGGGTCAGAGACCCAGTACTTC
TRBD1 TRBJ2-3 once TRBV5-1 CASSLGTGGLSTDTQYF TGCGCCAGCAGCTTGGGAACAGGGGGCCTTAGCACAGATACGCAGTATTTT
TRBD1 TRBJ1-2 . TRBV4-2 CASSQDLRGQNYGYTF TGTGCCAGCAGCCAAGACCTCAGGGGGCAGAACTATGGCTACACCTTC
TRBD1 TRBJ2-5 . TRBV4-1 CASSQGTGWTQYF TGCGCCAGCAGCCAAGGGACAGGGTGGACCCAGTACTTC
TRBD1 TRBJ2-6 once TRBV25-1 CASSEDRGSGANVLTF TGTGCCAGCAGTGAAGACAGGGGGTCTGGGGCCAACGTCCTGACTTTC
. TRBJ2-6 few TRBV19 CASTRDYGANVLTF TGTGCCAGTACTCGAGACTACGGGGCCAACGTCCTGACTTTC
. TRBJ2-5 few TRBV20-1 CSALTEETQYF TGCAGTGCTTTGACTGAAGAGACCCAGTACTTC
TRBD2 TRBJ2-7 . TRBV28 CASFSPGLAGEQYF TGTGCCAGCTTTTCCCCGGGACTAGCGGGAGAGCAGTACTTC
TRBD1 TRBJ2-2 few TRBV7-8 CASSLAGFIRGQTNTGELFF TGTGCCAGCAGCTTGGCTGGGTTTATTAGGGGACAGACGAACACCGGGGAGCTGTTTTTT
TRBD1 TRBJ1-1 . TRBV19 CAIQGRAEAFF TGTGCCATACAGGGGCGAGCTGAAGCTTTCTTT
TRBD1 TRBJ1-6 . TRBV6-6 CASSGGGLGSPLHF TGTGCCAGCAGTGGAGGGGGCCTGGGTTCACCCCTCCACTTT
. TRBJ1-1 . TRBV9 CASSEAGNLNTEAFF TGTGCCAGCAGCGAGGCCGGGAATCTGAACACTGAAGCTTTCTTT
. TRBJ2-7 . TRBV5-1 CASSFSGTSSYEQYF TGCGCCAGCAGCTTTTCGGGGACAAGCTCCTACGAGCAGTACTTC
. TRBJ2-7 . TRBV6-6 CASSGMGGSYEQYF TGTGCCAGCAGTGGTATGGGGGGCTCCTACGAGCAGTACTTC
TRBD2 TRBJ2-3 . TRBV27 CASLAGATDTQYF TGTGCCAGCCTAGCGGGAGCGACAGATACGCAGTATTTT
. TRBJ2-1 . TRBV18 CASSPLTSEQFF TGTGCCAGCTCACCCCTTACGAGCGAGCAGTTCTTC
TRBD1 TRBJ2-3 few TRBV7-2 CASSWRDRGQRPDRDTQYF TGTGCCAGCAGCTGGAGGGACAGGGGACAACGTCCTGACAGAGATACGCAGTATTTT